The rows below give T cell receptor beta chains drawn from one sample of a study of OX40 agonist ivuxolimab in advanced cancers. This table comes from immunoSEQ multiplex PCR, and its TCRdb copy is limited to in-frame clones, with some not included. The sample yields more than 20,000 clones, about 93% seen once. Material: CD4+ or CD8+ T cells sorted from blood, obtained in a trial of the OX40 agonist ivuxolimab. All receptors come from an adult with an advanced solid tumor such as melanoma, head and neck, liver or kidney cancer. Each CDR3 is given with its conserved first and last residue. Clone sizes are given selectively: once, few, many, or a class where the clone is expanded.

cdr3_aa j_call clone_size v_call
CASSHRDRGTGELFF TRBJ2-2 - TRBV5-1
CASTIMGLSNQPQHF TRBJ1-5 - TRBV28
CASSLDLGQLLYF TRBJ2-4 - TRBV11-2
CASSQGVETQYF TRBJ2-5 - TRBV14
CASSESGAHEQYF TRBJ2-7 - TRBV7-9
CASSFGAEAFF TRBJ1-1 few TRBV13
CASSLARGGRQETQYF TRBJ2-5 - TRBV13
CASSPPDRYNEQFF TRBJ2-1 - TRBV27
CASSQGGDLYEQYF TRBJ2-7 - TRBV4-1
CASSNQGQGQFGYTF TRBJ1-2 - TRBV7-9
CASSYIRGGEQYF TRBJ2-7 - TRBV6-5
CASSEAFTGTSGGVGTQYF TRBJ2-5 - TRBV6-1
CASSLAGGTTDTQYF TRBJ2-3 once TRBV27
CASSGDPSYEQYF TRBJ2-7 - TRBV2
CASSLGLAGGTDTQYF TRBJ2-3 - TRBV13
CASSETGNTEAFF TRBJ1-1 few TRBV10-1
CASSWASGTNYGYTF TRBJ1-2 - TRBV11-2
CASSPGGGQPQHF TRBJ1-5 - TRBV5-4
CASSLPDRENTGELFF TRBJ2-2 - TRBV5-6
CASSLTENTGELFF TRBJ2-2 - TRBV5-4
CASSPPAGDEQYF TRBJ2-7 - TRBV7-9
CASSLSSGVDEQFF TRBJ2-1 - TRBV7-8
CASSRRGQETQYF TRBJ2-5 - TRBV11-3
CATLPSDRGDSYEQYF TRBJ2-7 - TRBV6-6
CASSFPGTSENEQFF TRBJ2-1 - TRBV7-2
CASSPGQGSYNEQFF TRBJ2-1 - TRBV18
CASSLAGQYYNEQFF TRBJ2-1 - TRBV5-8
CSDSTGGSGYTF TRBJ1-2 - TRBV29-1
CASGRSGYGYTF TRBJ1-2 - TRBV12-5
CASSLGTSGGTDTQYF TRBJ2-3 - TRBV10-1
CASSSRSWDTGELFF TRBJ2-2 few TRBV5-1
CARCSSYNEQFF TRBJ2-1 - TRBV7-5
CAWIGGGGEETQYF TRBJ2-5 - TRBV30
CASSRVTSGVYEQYF TRBJ2-7 - TRBV7-8
CAWSVTSGGDGTDTQYF TRBJ2-3 few TRBV30
CASSEGLYTEAFF TRBJ1-1 - TRBV9
CASSLEVYYEQYF TRBJ2-7 - TRBV11-2
CASTRTGGDEQYF - - TRBV2